The rows below give T cell receptor beta chains drawn from one sample of a study of CD8 T cells in Susac syndrome. TCRdb redid the calling of the immunoSEQ multiplex PCR reads with MiXCR, one entry per CDR3 protein. Of some 130,000 distinct CDR3 sequences in the sample, approximately 95% were seen once. Sequencing was done on a sample of CD8+ T cells from PBMCs. Receptors were obtained from a human donor with Susac syndrome. Both conserved end residues are part of each CDR3. The D gene is left open where the match is weak.

TRBJ2-1 | . | TRBV9 | CASSVGVEQFF | TGTGCCAGCAGCGTTGGAGTTGAGCAGTTCTTC
TRBJ2-7 | TRBD1 | TRBV2 | CASSWDRGTYEQYF | TGTGCCAGCAGTTGGGACAGGGGGACCTACGAGCAGTACTTC
TRBJ1-2 | . | TRBV29-1 | CSAGVQGSSGYTF | TGCAGCGCCGGAGTCCAGGGATCGTCTGGCTACACCTTC
TRBJ2-3 | . | TRBV2 | CASSEGRRTTDTQYF | TGTGCCAGCAGTGAAGGGCGAAGGACAACAGATACGCAGTATTTT
TRBJ1-2 | . | TRBV12-3/TRBV12-4 | CASSPLGVGGYTF | TGTGCCAGCAGCCCCCTCGGGGTGGGTGGCTACACCTTC
TRBJ2-5 | . | TRBV15 | CATSITKGQETQYF | TGTGCCACCAGCATTACAAAGGGCCAAGAGACCCAGTACTTC
TRBJ2-1 | . | TRBV28 | CASSFSGDHEQFF | TGTGCCAGCAGTTTTTCAGGGGACCATGAGCAGTTCTTC
TRBJ1-5 | TRBD1 | TRBV12-3/TRBV12-4 | CASGFDRGSDQPQHF | TGTGCCAGCGGTTTTGACAGGGGAAGCGATCAGCCCCAGCATTTT
TRBJ2-7 | . | TRBV7-9 | CASSDVSEQYF | TGTGCCAGCAGCGATGTAAGCGAGCAGTACTTC
TRBJ2-3 | TRBD2 | TRBV7-8 | CASSPSGTTDTQYF | TGTGCCAGCAGCCCTAGCGGAACCACAGATACGCAGTATTTT
TRBJ2-1 | TRBD1 | TRBV5-1 | CASSLEGQGFHNEQFF | TGCGCCAGCAGCTTGGAGGGACAGGGATTTCACAATGAGCAGTTCTTC
TRBJ2-7 | . | TRBV5-5 | CASSSGPDSYEQYF | TGTGCCAGCAGCTCCGGCCCCGACAGCTACGAGCAGTACTTC
TRBJ2-7 | . | TRBV9 | CASSVGTDISYEQYF | TGTGCCAGCAGCGTAGGGACAGACATCTCCTACGAGCAGTACTTC
TRBJ2-3 | TRBD2 | TRBV27 | CASSLGTSGIDTQYF | TGTGCCAGCAGCTTGGGGACTAGCGGGATTGATACGCAGTATTTT
TRBJ2-1 | TRBD1 | TRBV6-5 | CASRVDRGYNEQFF | TGTGCCAGCAGAGTGGACAGGGGGTATAATGAGCAGTTCTTC